The rows below give T cell receptor beta chains drawn from one sample of a study of molecular identifiers for immune sequencing clone quantification. In TCRdb, the PCR reads were re-called with MiXCR into one record per CDR3 protein. The table lists tens of thousands of distinct CDR3 sequences, less than 20% of them singletons. The sample consisted of naive CD8+ T cells from blood, with Jurkat cell RNA spiked in. The receptors here all came from a human donor in good health. Some libraries in this study had Jurkat cell RNA spiked in. The CDR3 runs from the conserved cysteine through the conserved F or W. The D gene is left open where the match is weak. Size values are once, few and many counts, or a class for expanded clones, and some rows have none.

V	D	size	J	CDR3	DNA
TRBV29-1	NA	NA	TRBJ2-7	CSVEGDYEQYF	TGCAGCGTTGAGGGAGACTACGAGCAGTACTTC
TRBV28	NA	few	TRBJ2-7	CASRFRIGYEQYF	TGTGCCAGCAGATTTAGGATTGGTTACGAGCAGTACTTC
TRBV7-9	NA	many	TRBJ2-3	CASSILGRTDTQYF	TGTGCCAGCAGCATACTAGGGCGCACAGATACGCAGTATTTT
TRBV6-2/TRBV6-3	NA	NA	TRBJ2-1	CASSYAQGYNEQFF	TGTGCCAGCAGTTACGCTCAGGGTTACAATGAGCAGTTCTTC
TRBV13	NA	many	TRBJ2-3	CASSSRGGVAQYF	TGTGCCAGCAGCTCCAGGGGGGGCGTGGCGCAGTATTTT
TRBV18	TRBD2	few	TRBJ2-1	CASSLLAGGNRYNEQFF	TGTGCCAGCTCACTGCTAGCGGGAGGCAACCGCTACAATGAGCAGTTCTTC
TRBV7-6	NA	NA	TRBJ2-1	CASSLDGGTSVQFF	TGTGCCAGCAGCTTAGATGGGGGTACCTCAGTGCAGTTCTTC
TRBV27	NA	many	TRBJ2-5	CASSFLTDETQYF	TGTGCCAGCAGTTTCCTCACCGACGAGACCCAGTACTTC
TRBV7-9	TRBD1	many	TRBJ2-7	CASTNNRGLGSYEQYF	TGTGCCAGCACTAACAACAGGGGGCTAGGCTCCTACGAGCAGTACTTC
TRBV4-3	NA	NA	TRBJ2-7	CASSRNHLRDYEQYF	TGCGCCAGCAGCCGCAACCACCTCCGGGACTACGAGCAGTACTTC
TRBV7-3	NA	many	TRBJ2-3	CASSLKPSTSTDTQYF	TGTGCCAGCAGCTTGAAACCCTCTACTAGCACAGATACGCAGTATTTT
TRBV7-2	NA	many	TRBJ2-5	CASSSRDSRGETQYF	TGTGCCAGCAGCTCCCGGGACTCCCGTGGAGAGACCCAGTACTTC
TRBV29-1	NA	many	TRBJ1-5	CSARTDDGAQHF	TGCAGCGCCCGGACGGATGATGGGGCCCAGCATTTT
TRBV5-6	TRBD2	few	TRBJ2-7	CASSLPFGTSVDEQYF	TGTGCCAGCAGCTTACCATTCGGGACTAGTGTCGACGAGCAGTACTTC
TRBV29-1	TRBD2	many	TRBJ2-1	CSVYQREGSYNEQFF	TGCAGCGTTTACCAGCGGGAGGGCTCCTACAATGAGCAGTTCTTC
TRBV28	NA	NA	TRBJ2-7	CASSTRGSYEQYF	TGTGCCAGCAGTACCCGGGGTTCCTACGAGCAGTACTTC
TRBV11-2	NA	many	TRBJ1-2	CASSLGIYGYTF	TGTGCCAGCAGCTTAGGAATCTATGGCTACACCTTC
TRBV7-9	NA	many	TRBJ2-3	CASSLALGKTDTQYF	TGTGCCAGCAGCTTAGCCCTAGGGAAGACAGATACGCAGTATTTT
TRBV6-2/TRBV6-3	NA	many	TRBJ2-7	CASTDSSAYEQYF	TGTGCCAGCACCGACTCGTCGGCCTACGAGCAGTACTTC
TRBV27	NA	NA	TRBJ1-1	CASSPRGSSRDTEAFF	TGTGCCAGCAGTCCTCGAGGCAGTTCCAGGGACACTGAAGCTTTCTTT
TRBV6-5	NA	NA	TRBJ2-1	CASSYSPLNEQFF	TGTGCCAGCAGTTACTCGCCCCTCAATGAGCAGTTCTTC
TRBV12-3/TRBV12-4	TRBD1	many	TRBJ2-5	CASSTRTGARETQYF	TGTGCCAGCAGTACCCGGACAGGGGCGAGGGAGACCCAGTACTTC
TRBV5-1	NA	many	TRBJ1-4	CASLTRFNEKLFF	TGCGCCAGCCTGACAAGGTTTAATGAAAAACTGTTTTTT
TRBV7-9	NA	NA	TRBJ1-5	CASSLGASNQPQHF	TGTGCCAGCAGCTTAGGGGCCAGCAATCAGCCCCAGCATTTT
TRBV4-3	TRBD2	many	TRBJ2-1	CASSQEGLATSSYNEQFF	TGCGCCAGCAGCCAAGAAGGACTAGCGACGAGCTCCTACAATGAGCAGTTCTTC
TRBV7-9	TRBD1	many	TRBJ2-5	CASSTGQGWETQYF	TGTGCCAGCAGCACCGGACAGGGATGGGAGACCCAGTACTTC
TRBV27	NA	many	TRBJ2-5	CASSRPGRGTQYF	TGTGCCAGCAGTAGACCCGGGCGGGGGACCCAGTACTTC
TRBV5-1	TRBD1	NA	TRBJ2-7	CASSLGVGQGVEQYF	TGCGCCAGCAGCTTGGGTGTGGGACAGGGCGTCGAGCAGTACTTC
TRBV15	NA	many	TRBJ2-5	CATSKWGGETQYF	TGTGCCACCAGCAAGTGGGGGGGCGAGACCCAGTACTTC
TRBV11-3	TRBD1	NA	TRBJ2-3	CASSRNPPGTAYTDTQYF	TGTGCCAGCAGCCGCAATCCCCCCGGGACAGCCTACACAGATACGCAGTATTTT
TRBV2	NA	many	TRBJ2-1	CASSENSDRYNEQFF	TGTGCCAGCAGTGAAAACTCGGACCGATACAATGAGCAGTTCTTC
TRBV4-1	NA	many	TRBJ2-7	CASSQDSYEQYF	TGCGCCAGCAGCCAAGACTCCTACGAGCAGTACTTC
TRBV20-1	TRBD1	few	TRBJ2-3	CSAYPLIGGKDTQYF	TGCAGTGCATACCCCCTTATAGGGGGCAAGGATACGCAGTATTTT
TRBV28	TRBD1	few	TRBJ2-3	CASSTQGAQDTQYF	TGTGCCAGCAGTACACAGGGGGCGCAAGATACGCAGTATTTT
TRBV9	NA	many	TRBJ2-3	CASSVGSGTDTQYF	TGTGCCAGCAGCGTAGGGTCGGGGACAGATACGCAGTATTTT
TRBV2	NA	many	TRBJ2-7	CATRDRANEQYF	TGTGCCACCAGGGACCGGGCGAACGAGCAGTACTTC
TRBV29-1	NA	NA	TRBJ2-1	CSAIMGESSYNEQFF	TGCAGCGCAATAATGGGGGAGAGCTCCTACAATGAGCAGTTCTTC
TRBV20-1	TRBD1	many	TRBJ2-7	CSAIAWDSYEQYF	TGCAGTGCTATCGCGTGGGACAGCTACGAGCAGTACTTC
TRBV6-2/TRBV6-3	NA	many	TRBJ1-5	CASRDSSNQPQHF	TGTGCCAGCAGAGACAGTTCGAATCAGCCCCAGCATTTT
TRBV7-9	TRBD1	medium-sized	TRBJ2-2	CASSSRLGQGRAELFF	TGTGCCAGCAGCTCTCGGCTGGGACAGGGGAGGGCGGAGCTGTTTTTT
TRBV9	NA	few	TRBJ2-1	CASSVSGSASYNEQFF	TGTGCCAGCAGCGTTAGCGGCAGCGCCTCCTACAATGAGCAGTTCTTC
TRBV6-5	TRBD2	NA	TRBJ2-7	CASSPGLGPSYEQYF	TGTGCCAGCAGTCCCGGACTAGGACCTTCCTACGAGCAGTACTTC
TRBV4-2	TRBD2	medium-sized	TRBJ2-3	CASSQESLAGGPRGATDTQYF	TGTGCCAGCAGCCAAGAGTCACTAGCGGGAGGCCCCCGAGGAGCCACAGATACGCAGTATTTT